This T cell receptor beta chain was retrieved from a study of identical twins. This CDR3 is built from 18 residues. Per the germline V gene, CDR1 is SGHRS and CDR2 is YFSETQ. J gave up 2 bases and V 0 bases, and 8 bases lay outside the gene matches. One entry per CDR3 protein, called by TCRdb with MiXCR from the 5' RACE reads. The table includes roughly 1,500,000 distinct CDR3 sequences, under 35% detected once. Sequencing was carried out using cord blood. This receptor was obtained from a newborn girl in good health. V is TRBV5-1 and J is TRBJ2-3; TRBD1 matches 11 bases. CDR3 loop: CASSLAPGQGASTDTQYF. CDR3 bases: TGCGCCAGCAGCTTGGCCCCCGGACAGGGGGCCTCCACAGATACGCAGTATTTT.